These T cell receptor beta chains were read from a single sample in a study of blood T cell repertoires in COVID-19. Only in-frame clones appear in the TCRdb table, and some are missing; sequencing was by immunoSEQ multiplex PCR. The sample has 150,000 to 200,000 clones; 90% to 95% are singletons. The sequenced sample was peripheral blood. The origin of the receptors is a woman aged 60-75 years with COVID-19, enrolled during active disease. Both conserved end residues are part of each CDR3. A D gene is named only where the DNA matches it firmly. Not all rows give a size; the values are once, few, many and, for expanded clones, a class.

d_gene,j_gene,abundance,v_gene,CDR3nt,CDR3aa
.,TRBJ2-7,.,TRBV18,TGTGCCAGCTCACCAGGGGGCGACGAGCAGTACTTC,CASSPGGDEQYF
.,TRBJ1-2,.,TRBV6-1,TGTGCCAGCAGTGAATATAGGACAGCCTATGGCTACACCTTC,CASSEYRTAYGYTF
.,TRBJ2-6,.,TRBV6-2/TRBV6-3,TGTGCCAGCAGTTCGCGGACAGTGATTGGGGCCAACGTCCTGACTTTC,CASSSRTVIGANVLTF
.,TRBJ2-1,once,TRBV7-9,TGTGCCAGCAGCTTAGTTCTCATTAGTTCCTACAATGAGCAGTTCTTC,CASSLVLISSYNEQFF
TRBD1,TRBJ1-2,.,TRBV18,TGTGCCAGCTCAACTGGGGACAGGAGTAACTATGGCTACACCTTC,CASSTGDRSNYGYTF
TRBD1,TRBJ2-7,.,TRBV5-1,TGCGCCAGCAGCATAGGACAGGGGGCTTTATACGAGCAGTACTTC,CASSIGQGALYEQYF
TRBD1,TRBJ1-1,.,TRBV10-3,TGTGCCATCAGTAGACAGGGGGCGGACACTGAAGCTTTCTTT,CAISRQGADTEAFF
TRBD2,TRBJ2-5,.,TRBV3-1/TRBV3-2,TGTGCCAGCAGGATCCGGGGGGGGCCAGAGACCCAGTACTTC,CASRIRGGPETQYF
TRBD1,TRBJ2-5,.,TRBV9,TGTGCCAGCAGCGTACAGGGGGCGTCGGAGACCCAGTACTTC,CASSVQGASETQYF
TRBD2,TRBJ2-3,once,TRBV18,TGTGCCAGCTCACCACCGGGACTATCCCAAGATACGCAGTATTTT,CASSPPGLSQDTQYF
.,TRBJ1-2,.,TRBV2,TGTGCCAGCAGTGAACGAGGGGGTGGCTACACCTTC,CASSERGGGYTF
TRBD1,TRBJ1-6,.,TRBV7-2,TGTGCCAGCAGCTGGGGTGGACCGGGACAGAGGAATTCACCCCTCCACTTT,CASSWGGPGQRNSPLHF
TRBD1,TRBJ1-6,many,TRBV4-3,TGCGCCAGCAGCCAAGCCCCCGGGACAGGGGGCGAGGTTCTCCACTTT,CASSQAPGTGGEVLHF
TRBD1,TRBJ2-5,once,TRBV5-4,TGTGCCAGCAGCGGGCAGGGGGCGGAGGCCCAGTACTTC,CASSGQGAEAQYF
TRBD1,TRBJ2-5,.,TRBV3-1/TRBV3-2,TGTGCCAGCAGCCTCAGACAGGGGCGGGAGACCCAGTACTTC,CASSLRQGRETQYF
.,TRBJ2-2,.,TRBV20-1,TGCAGTGCTAGTGGGCCTGGACAGGGAGGGGACACCGGGGAGCTGTTTTTT,CSASGPGQGGDTGELFF
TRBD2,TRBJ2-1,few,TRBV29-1,TGCAGCGCCCTAAGGACTAGCGGTCACAATGAGCAGTTCTTC,CSALRTSGHNEQFF
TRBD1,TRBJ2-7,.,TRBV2,TGTGCCAGCACATCCGGGACAGGGGGGCTCTACGAGCAGTACTTC,CASTSGTGGLYEQYF
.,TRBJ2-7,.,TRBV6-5,TGTGCCAGCAGCTTACAGGGTTCGAAGCAGTACTTC,CASSLQGSKQYF
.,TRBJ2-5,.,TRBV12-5,TGTGCTAGTGGTTTGGGACTGATGTACCAAGAGACCCAGTACTTC,CASGLGLMYQETQYF
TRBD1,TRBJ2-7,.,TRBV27,TGTGCCAGCAGCCGCGGGACAGGGAGCTCCTACGAGCAGTACTTC,CASSRGTGSSYEQYF
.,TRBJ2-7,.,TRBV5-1,TGCGCCAGCAGCTTGGGTGGTCAGAACTCCTACGAGCAGTACTTC,CASSLGGQNSYEQYF
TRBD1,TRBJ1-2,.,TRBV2,TGTGCCAGCTCGGGACAGATCTATGGCTACACCTTC,CASSGQIYGYTF
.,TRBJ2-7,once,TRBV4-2,TGTGCCAGCAGCCAAGAAGGGGTCGCCTACGAGCAGTACTTC,CASSQEGVAYEQYF
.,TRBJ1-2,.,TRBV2,TGTGCCAGCCGTCATCCAGCGTTTAACTATGGCTACACCTTC,CASRHPAFNYGYTF
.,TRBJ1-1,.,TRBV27,TGTGCCAGCAGTTTCGAGCACTCGAACACTGAAGCTTTCTTT,CASSFEHSNTEAFF
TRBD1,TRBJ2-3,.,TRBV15,TGTGCCACCAGCAGAGACGGGACAGGGTTGATAAAGTTCGCTACAGATACGCAGTATTTT,CATSRDGTGLIKFATDTQYF
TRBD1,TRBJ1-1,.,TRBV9,TGTGCCAGCAGCGTAGCGGACAGGGGGGTCACTGAAGCTTTCTTT,CASSVADRGVTEAFF
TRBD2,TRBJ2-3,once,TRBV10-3,TGTGCCATCAGTTCTACTAGCGGGGGGGTCACAGATACGCAGTATTTT,CAISSTSGGVTDTQYF
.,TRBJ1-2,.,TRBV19,TGTGCCAGTACCCCGAAGGAGACAGGAGCTACCTATGGCTACACCTTC,CASTPKETGATYGYTF
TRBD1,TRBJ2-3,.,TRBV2,TGTGCCGACAGGGTTTCCGTCACAGATACGCAGTATTTT,CADRVSVTDTQYF
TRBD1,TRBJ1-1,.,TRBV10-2,TGCGCCAGCAGTGGCAGACAGGGAGCAAACACTGAAGCTTTCTTT,CASSGRQGANTEAFF
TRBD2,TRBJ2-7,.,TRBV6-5,TGTGCCTCCGGGTCGGGGGGGCGCGATGGCAACGAGCAGTACTTC,CASGSGGRDGNEQYF
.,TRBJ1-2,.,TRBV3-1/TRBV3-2,TGTGCCAGCAGCCAACAAACAGATGACTATGGCTACACCTTC,CASSQQTDDYGYTF
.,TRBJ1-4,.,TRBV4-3,TGCGCCAGCAGCCAAGACTTTACGGGTACTAATGAAAAACTGTTTTTT,CASSQDFTGTNEKLFF
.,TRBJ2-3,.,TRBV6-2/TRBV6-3,TGTGCCAGCAGCCCCGACAGGAACACAGATACGCAGTATTTT,CASSPDRNTDTQYF
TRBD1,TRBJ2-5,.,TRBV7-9,TGTGCCAGCAGCCCGGGGACAGGTCGGGGGCACCAAGAGACCCAGTACTTC,CASSPGTGRGHQETQYF
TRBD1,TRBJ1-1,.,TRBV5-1,TGCGCCAGCAGCGCCGGGACAGCGAACACTGAAGCTTTCTTT,CASSAGTANTEAFF
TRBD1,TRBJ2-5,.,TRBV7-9,TGTGCCAGCAGTAAAACAGGGGAGGAGACCCAGTACTTC,CASSKTGEETQYF
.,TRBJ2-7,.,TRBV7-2,TGTGCCAGCAGAGTAGAACCCATCTCCTACGAGCAGTACTTC,CASRVEPISYEQYF
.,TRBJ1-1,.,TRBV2,TGTGCCAGCACCACCGAGGTGAACACTGAAGCTTTCTTT,CASTTEVNTEAFF
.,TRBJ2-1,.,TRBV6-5,TGTGCCAGCAGTCGGGGGTCCCCTACTTACAATGAGCAGTTCTTC,CASSRGSPTYNEQFF
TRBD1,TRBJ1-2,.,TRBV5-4,TGTGCCAGCAGCGGGCCGACAGGGAACTATGGCTACACCTTC,CASSGPTGNYGYTF
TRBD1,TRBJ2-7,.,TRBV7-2,TGTGCCAGCAGCCGACAGGGTGGCTACGAGCAGTACTTC,CASSRQGGYEQYF
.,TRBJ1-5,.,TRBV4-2,TGTGCCAGCAGCCACGAAGGGAGGAGCAATCAGCCCCAGCATTTT,CASSHEGRSNQPQHF
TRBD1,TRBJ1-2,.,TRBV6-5,TGTGCCAGCAGGCCACAGGGGAATGTTGGCTACACCTTC,CASRPQGNVGYTF
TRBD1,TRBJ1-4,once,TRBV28,TGTGCCAGCAGTTCGGGACAGGGTAGTGAAAAACTGTTTTTT,CASSSGQGSEKLFF
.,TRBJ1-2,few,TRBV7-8,TGTGCCAGCAGCTTGACAGGACAAAACTATGGCTACACCTTC,CASSLTGQNYGYTF
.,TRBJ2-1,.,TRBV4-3,TGCGCCAGCAGCCCCCTCCGCGGGGAGCAGTTCTTC,CASSPLRGEQFF
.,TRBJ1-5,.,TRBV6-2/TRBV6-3,TGTGCCAGCAGTCCATTCGGGGGGCTAAGCAATCAGCCCCAGCATTTT,CASSPFGGLSNQPQHF
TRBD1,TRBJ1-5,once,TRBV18,TGTGCCAGCTCCCCATCCGGGACAGGGACCCAGCATTTT,CASSPSGTGTQHF
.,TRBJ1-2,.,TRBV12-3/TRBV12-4,TGTGCCAGCAGTTTACAGGGTGGCTACACCTTC,CASSLQGGYTF
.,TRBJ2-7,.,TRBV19,TGTGCCACCAGACGAGGAGTAGTGCAGTACTTC,CATRRGVVQYF
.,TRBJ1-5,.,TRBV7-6,TGTGCCAGCAGCTTAGCGCCGGGAGTCAATCAGCCCCAGCATTTT,CASSLAPGVNQPQHF